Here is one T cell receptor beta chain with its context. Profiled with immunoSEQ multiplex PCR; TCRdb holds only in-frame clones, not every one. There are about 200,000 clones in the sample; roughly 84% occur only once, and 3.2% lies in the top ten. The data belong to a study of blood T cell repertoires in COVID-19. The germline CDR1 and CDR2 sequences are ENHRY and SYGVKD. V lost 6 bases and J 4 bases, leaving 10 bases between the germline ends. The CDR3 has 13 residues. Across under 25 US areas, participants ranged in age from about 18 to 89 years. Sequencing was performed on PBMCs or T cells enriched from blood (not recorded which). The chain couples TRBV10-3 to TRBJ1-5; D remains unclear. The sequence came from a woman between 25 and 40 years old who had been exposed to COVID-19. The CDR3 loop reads CAIRADENQPQHF. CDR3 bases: TGTGCCATCAGAGCGGACGAGAATCAGCCCCAGCATTTT.